This record concerns one TCR beta chain sequence. CDR3 length equals 16 residues. With 4 bases clipped from V and 0 bases from J, the junction kept 6 bases outside the gene matches. These data belong to a study of Graves' ophthalmopathy and Graves' hyperthyroidism. Patients were diagnosed from clinical symptoms, serum thyroxine, TRAb, thyroid ultrasound and orbital computed tomography. TCR beta CDR3 regions were amplified from RNA transcripts. Scientists carried out first-round RT-PCR using HTBI primers and then a second-round multiplex PCR. Using its own MiXCR run on the multiplex PCR reads, TCRdb lists one record per CDR3 protein. The table records over a million distinct CDR3 sequences, less than 45% of them present only once.

This TCR derives from an adult man with Graves' hyperthyroidism. The sequenced material came from peripheral blood or thyroid tissue (not recorded which). V is TRBV12-3 or TRBV12-4 and J is TRBJ1-1; TRBD1 aligns across 9 bases. CDR3 protein: CASSSRQGGLNTEAFF. CDR3 DNA sequence: TGTGCCAGCAGTTCAAGACAGGGGGGCCTGAACACTGAAGCTTTCTTT.